This TCR beta chain was profiled in a study of early T cells in non-severe SARS-CoV-2 infection. The CDR3 consists of 13 residues. In germline, CDR1 is SGHRS, CDR2 YFSETQ. V shed 0 bases and J shed 10 bases, with 11 bases lying between them. Each CDR3 protein gets one entry after TCRdb re-called the 5' RACE reads with MiXCR. The sample holds tens of thousands of distinct CDR3 sequences, 9.5% to 15% seen once. The input for sequencing was whole blood, taken at baseline. This receptor was taken from an adult who was a healthcare worker with PCR-confirmed SARS-CoV-2 infection or an uninfected control (not recorded which). The chain is built from TRBV5-1 and TRBJ2-1; either TRBD1 or TRBD2 may fit D (5 bases each). The CDR3 bases are TGCGCCAGCAGCTTGGCGGTCAGGGACGAGCAGTTCTTC. Translated, it gives CASSLAVRDEQFF.